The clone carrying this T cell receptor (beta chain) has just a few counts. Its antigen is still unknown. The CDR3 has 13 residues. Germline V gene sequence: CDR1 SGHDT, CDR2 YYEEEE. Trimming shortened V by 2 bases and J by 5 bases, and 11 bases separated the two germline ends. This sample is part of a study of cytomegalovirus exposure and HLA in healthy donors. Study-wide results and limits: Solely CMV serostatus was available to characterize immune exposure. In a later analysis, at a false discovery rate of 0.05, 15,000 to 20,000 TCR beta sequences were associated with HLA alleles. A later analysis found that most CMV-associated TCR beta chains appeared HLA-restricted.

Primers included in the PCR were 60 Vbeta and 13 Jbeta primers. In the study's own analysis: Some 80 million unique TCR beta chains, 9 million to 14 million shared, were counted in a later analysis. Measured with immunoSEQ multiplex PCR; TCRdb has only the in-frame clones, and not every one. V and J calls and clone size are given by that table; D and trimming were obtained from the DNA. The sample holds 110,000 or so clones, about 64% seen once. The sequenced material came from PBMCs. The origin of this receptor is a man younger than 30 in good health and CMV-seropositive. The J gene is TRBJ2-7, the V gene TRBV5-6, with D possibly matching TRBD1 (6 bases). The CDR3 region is CASSFDRFNEQYF. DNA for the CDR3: TGTGCCAGCAGCTTTGACAGGTTCAACGAGCAGTACTTC.